The 9 T cell receptor beta chains below all came from one sample that was sequenced in a study of control samples from healthy donors and cancer patients. Clones were read by immunoSEQ multiplex PCR, and TCRdb kept only the in-frame ones, dropping some. The sample contains 150,000 or so clones, just over 90% of which appear only once. The material sequenced was blood. The receptors were gathered from a woman in her sixties or seventies in good health.

This chain joins TRBV11-2 and TRBJ2-1, with D perhaps matching TRBD2 (7 bases). Germline values: CDR1 SGHAT, CDR2 FQNNGV. V was cut by 1 base and J by 9 bases, with 16 bases left in between. The CDR3 spans 15 residues. The CDR3 region is CASSLGGGLPSEQFF. CDR3 sequence (DNA): TGTGCCAGCAGCTTAGGGGGGGGGCTCCCTTCTGAGCAGTTCTTC.

The rearrangement joins TRBV5-1 to TRBJ2-7, with unresolved D. CDR3 length: 12 residues. Germline-derived CDR1 and CDR2 are SGHRS and YFSETQ. V lost 3 bases, J lost 0 bases, and 4 bases lay in between. In DNA form, the CDR3 reads TGCGCCAGCAGCTATAACTCCTACGAGCAGTACTTC. This translates into CASSYNSYEQYF. Combining the CDR3 with reference TRBV5-1 and TRBJ2-7 gives the whole variable domain KAGVTQTPRYLIKTRGQQVTLSCSPISGHRSVSWYQQTPGQGLQFLFEYFSETQRNKGNFPGRFSGRQFSNSRSEMNVSTLELGDSALYLCASSYNSYEQYFGPGTRLTVT.

The V call is TRBV7-2, the J call TRBJ1-1; D unresolved. CDR3 size: 15 residues. Trimming pared 0 bases from V and 5 bases from J, leaving 13 bases between. The germline V gene encodes CDR1 SGHTA and CDR2 FQGNSA. The CDR3 region is CASSLAEAPRTEAFF. The CDR3 DNA sequence: TGTGCCAGCAGCTTAGCGGAGGCGCCGAGGACTGAAGCTTTCTTT.

The J gene is TRBJ1-3, the V gene TRBV30; TRBD1 agrees at 7 bases. Germline V gene sequence: CDR1 GTSNPN, CDR2 SVGIG (reference sequence). V dropped 0 bases and J dropped 4; count of bases not matched to a gene: 3. The CDR3 is made up of 14 amino acids. The CDR3 loop is CAWSVLGQGNTIYF. Written as DNA, the CDR3 is TGTGCCTGGAGTGTACTGGGACAGGGAAACACCATATATTTT.

The chain has TRBV6-5 and TRBJ1-2; possible D gene TRBD1, 6 bases. Trimming stripped 0 bases from V and 4 bases from J, with 15 bases between. The CDR3 sequence is 16 residues long. Germline V lookup: CDR1 MNHEY, CDR2 SVGAGI. CDR3 in amino acids: CASSYSMAGAGYGYTF. In DNA, the CDR3 is TGTGCCAGCAGTTACTCGATGGCAGGGGCAGGCTATGGCTACACCTTC.

Comments on this clone: Other DNA sequences in this sample translate to the same CDR3. V and J are TRBV3-1 (or the pseudogene TRBV3-2) and TRBJ1-5; no clear D. This CDR3 contains 13 residues. Germline CDR1 reads LGHDT; CDR2 reads YNNKEL (reference sequence). V was shortened by 3 bases and J by 2 bases, with 5 bases between the two germline ends. CDR3 loop: CASSQAGNQPQHF. The CDR3 DNA is TGTGCCAGCAGCCAGGCAGGCAATCAGCCCCAGCATTTT.

This rearrangement joins TRBV10-3 to TRBJ2-7; 7 positions match TRBD1. Germline V CDR1 and CDR2: ENHRY, SYGVKD. This CDR3 is 14 amino acids long. The V and J ends lost 3 bases and 0 bases, in that order; junction bases with no gene match: 2. CDR3 coding DNA: TGTGCCATCAGTGAAGGGACAGACTCCTACGAGCAGTACTTC. Translated: CAISEGTDSYEQYF.

The chain is built from TRBV4-1 and TRBJ2-3; 9 bases are shared with TRBD1. Germline CDR1 and CDR2: MGHRA and YSYEKL. The CDR3 is made up of 15 amino acids. The V gene end was trimmed by 4 bases and the J gene end by 4 bases; junction bases not matched to a gene: 6. CDR3 region: CASSRSQGAADTQYF. In nucleotides, the CDR3 is TGCGCCAGCAGCCGTTCACAGGGGGCTGCAGATACGCAGTATTTT.

The gene calls are TRBV19 and TRBJ2-3; 8 bases align to TRBD2. Germline assignment: CDR1 LNHDA and CDR2 SQIVND (reference sequence). Trimming at V came to 0 bases and at J to 5 bases, leaving 4 bases not matched to a gene. This CDR3 contains 15 residues. CDR3 DNA: TGTGCCAGTAGTATAGATGTAGCGGGGAGAGATACGCAGTATTTT. Translation gives CASSIDVAGRDTQYF.